This TCR beta chain was profiled in a study of radiotherapy plus CTLA-4 blockade in lung cancer. V was clipped by 7 bases and J by 0 bases, with 15 bases between them. CDR1 and CDR2 from the germline V gene are WSHSY and SAAADI. This CDR3 has 16 residues. Here immunoSEQ multiplex PCR was the method, and the copy in TCRdb shows in-frame clones only, minus some. This sample has about 40,000 clones; 75% to 80% occur once, and the top ten carry 20% to 25%. The sequenced sample was peripheral blood, obtained from a patient treated with radiotherapy plus ipilimumab. The chain joins TRBV10-2 to TRBJ2-2, with D maybe TRBD2 (6 bases). The receptor's source is a human donor with non-small cell lung cancer that progressed on radiotherapy plus ipilimumab. In DNA form, the CDR3 reads TGCGCCAGCATTCGCCCGTGGGGGGCGAACACCGGGGAGCTGTTTTTT. Its protein product is CASIRPWGANTGELFF.